This T cell receptor (beta chain) was profiled in a study of T cell repertoires in cytomegalovirus infection. About the research overall: A matching HLA type, together with CMV infection, was signaled by public TCR beta signatures. Whole-study results and caveats: Identification of carriers of CMV plus the relevant HLA was performed using cumulative public TCR beta family frequency. The response measured ex vivo was dominated by TCR beta clonotypes (HLA-C-restricted and CMV-specific).

In regard to this clonotype: The target antigen is unknown.

J gave up 2 bases and V 7 bases, and 8 bases lay outside the gene matches. The CDR3 extends over 16 amino acids. From germline, CDR1 is DFQATT and CDR2 SNEGSKA (reference sequence). TCRdb fed the reads into MiXCR, producing one record per CDR3 protein. The sample lists about 260,000 distinct CDR3 sequences; roughly an eighth were seen once. The chain carries TRBV20-1 and TRBJ2-3, with TRBD2 identical over 14 bases. The sequenced sample consisted of PBMCs. This receptor was taken from a human donor in good health (CMV status not recorded). Some clones in this sample may be carry-over from other donors' samples. The CDR3 region has the DNA TGCAGTGTCCCGGGACTAGCGGGGGCACACACAGATACGCAGTATTTT. Residues: CSVPGLAGAHTDTQYF.